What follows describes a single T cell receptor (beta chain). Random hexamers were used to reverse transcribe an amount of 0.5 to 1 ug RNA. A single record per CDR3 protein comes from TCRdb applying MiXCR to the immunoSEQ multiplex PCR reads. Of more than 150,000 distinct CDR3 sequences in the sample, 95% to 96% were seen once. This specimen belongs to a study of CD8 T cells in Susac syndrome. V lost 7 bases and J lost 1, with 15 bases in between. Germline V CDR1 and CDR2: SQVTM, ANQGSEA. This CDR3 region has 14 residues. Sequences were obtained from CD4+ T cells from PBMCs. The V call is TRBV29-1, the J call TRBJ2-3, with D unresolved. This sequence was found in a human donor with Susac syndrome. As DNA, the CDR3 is TGCAGCGGTCAGACGGGCGCAGGCACAGATACGCAGTATTTT. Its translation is CSGQTGAGTDTQYF.